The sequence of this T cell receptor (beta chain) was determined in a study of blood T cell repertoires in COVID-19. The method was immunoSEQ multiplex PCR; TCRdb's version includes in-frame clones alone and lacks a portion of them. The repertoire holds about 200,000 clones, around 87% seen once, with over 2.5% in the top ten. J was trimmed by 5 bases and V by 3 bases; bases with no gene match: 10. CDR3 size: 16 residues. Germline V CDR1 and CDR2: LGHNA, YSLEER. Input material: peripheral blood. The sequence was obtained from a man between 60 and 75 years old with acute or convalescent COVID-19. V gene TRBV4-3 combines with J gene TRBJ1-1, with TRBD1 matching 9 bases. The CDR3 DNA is TGCGCCAGCAGCCATAATCCCGGGACAGGGAGGACTGAAGCTTTCTTT. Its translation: CASSHNPGTGRTEAFF.